This T cell receptor (beta chain) emerged from a study of shared clonotypes between healthy human individuals. The overall study: CD8 memory received one plate per donor, CD8 naive two, CD4 memory three and CD4 naive three. Study findings and constraints: Between several donors, naive CD4 clonotypes were shared at a level of about 5.3%.

In regard to this clone: No antigen is known for it.

There are 16 residues in the CDR3. Germline V CDR1 and CDR2: MNHNY, SVGAGI (reference sequence). V lost 0 bases and J 6 bases, leaving 15 bases between the germline ends. The table came from immunoSEQ multiplex PCR; TCRdb's copy has only in-frame clones and leaves some out. The repertoire holds 2.5 million or so clones, with about 92% as singletons. The rearrangement joins TRBV6-6 to TRBJ1-5; D is unclear. Sample: naive CD4+ T cells sorted from blood. Subset given: CD45RA+ positively selected. The clonotype was recovered from a man aged 18-30 years in good health. The CDR3 nucleotides are TGTGCCAGCAGTTACTCGATTGGCCATGACGGTCAGCCCCAGCATTTT. Amino acid sequence: CASSYSIGHDGQPQHF.